This T cell receptor beta chain was found in a study of cytomegalovirus exposure and HLA in healthy donors. PCR used 60 Vbeta primers and 13 Jbeta primers. Repertoires were generated with immunoSEQ multiplex PCR, while TCRdb's copy carries only in-frame clones and drops some. Of about 54,000 clones in the sample, 70% to 80% were seen once. The CDR3 is 13 residues long. Between the trimmed V and J ends, which lost 5 bases and 5 bases, there was a span of 13 bases. Germline V CDR1 and CDR2: LNHDA, SQIVND (reference sequence). Sequenced material: PBMCs. The TCR was taken from a female donor in good health and CMV-seronegative. The chain carries TRBV19 and TRBJ2-7; D is perhaps TRBD2 (6 bases). CDR3 region: CASSGGSIHEQYF. The CDR3 nucleotides are TGTGCCAGTAGTGGGGGGTCTATCCACGAGCAGTACTTC.